One and the same sample provided the 7 T cell receptor beta chains below, sequenced in a study of blood T cell repertoires in COVID-19. Generated by immunoSEQ multiplex PCR, the TCRdb table keeps only in-frame clones and is missing some. The sample includes 200,000 to 300,000 clones, around four fifths seen only once; the top ten take over 5.5%. Sequencing was done on a sample of peripheral blood. These TCRs come from a woman in her sixties or seventies with active or convalescent COVID-19.

The chain recombines TRBV9 with TRBJ2-2, with TRBD2 as a possible D gene (5 bases). V shed 0 bases and J shed 6 bases, with 12 bases lying between them. There are 15 residues in the CDR3. The germline gives CDR1 SGDLS, CDR2 YYNGEE. The CDR3 coding sequence is TGTGCCAGCAGCGTAGGGGCCCGGGAATCCGGGGAGCTGTTTTTT. It encodes CASSVGARESGELFF. The full variable domain, in which reference TRBV9 and TRBJ2-2 provide the parts outside the CDR3, is DSGVTQTPKHLITATGQRVTLRCSPRSGDLSVYWYQQSLDQGLQFLIQYYNGEERAKGNILERFSAQQFPDLHSELNLSSLELGDSALYFCASSVGARESGELFFGEGSRLTVL.

This chain uses TRBV11-2 with TRBJ1-2; 9 bases are shared with TRBD1. The CDR3 is 14 residues long. Unmatched junction bases numbered 9, after V lost 5 bases and J lost 8 bases. Per germline, CDR1 SGHAT and CDR2 FQNNGV. This chain's CDR3 is CASSQGTGRGGYTF. The CDR3 DNA is TGTGCCAGCAGCCAAGGGACAGGGAGGGGCGGCTACACCTTC.

The CDR3 DNA reads as TGTGCCAGCAGTTTAAGTGGTAGGGGCAGGCAGGGAAGTGGCTACACCTTC. This sequence encodes CASSLSGRGRQGSGYTF. This rearrangement joins TRBV28 to TRBJ1-2; D is perhaps TRBD1 (5 bases). The CDR3 consists of 17 residues. Looked up from germline, CDR1 is MDHEN and CDR2 is SYDVKM. Trimming took 2 bases from V and 7 from J, leaving 23 bases between them.

The chain joins TRBV5-1 to TRBJ2-1; 7 nucleotides align to TRBD1. From germline, CDR1 is SGHRS and CDR2 YFSETQ. CDR3 size: 13 residues. J gave up 6 bases and V 4 bases, and 4 bases lay outside the gene matches. CDR3 sequence (DNA): TGCGCCAGCAGCGGAACAGGGGTCAATGAGCAGTTCTTC. It codes for CASSGTGVNEQFF. Variable domain in full (rest from reference TRBV5-1 and TRBJ2-1): KAGVTQTPRYLIKTRGQQVTLSCSPISGHRSVSWYQQTPGQGLQFLFEYFSETQRNKGNFPGRFSGRQFSNSRSEMNVSTLELGDSALYLCASSGTGVNEQFFGPGTRLTVL.

The chain uses TRBV10-2 and TRBJ1-1; maybe TRBD1 (5 bases). The CDR3 consists of 15 residues. Germline values: CDR1 WSHSY, CDR2 SAAADI. Trimming stripped 2 bases from V and 3 bases from J, with 13 bases between. The CDR3 spells CASSEPYGGDTEAFF. In DNA form, the CDR3 reads TGCGCCAGCAGTGAGCCGTACGGGGGAGACACTGAAGCTTTCTTT.

CDR3 in DNA: TGTGCCATCAGTGGACGGGCCGGTTTGGCAGGGGGCGTGGAGACCCAGTACTTC. This gives the protein CAISGRAGLAGGVETQYF. The V gene is TRBV10-3, the J gene TRBJ2-5, with 8 bases fitting TRBD1. Germline-derived CDR1 and CDR2 are ENHRY and SYGVKD. J lost 5 bases, V lost 4 bases, and 18 bases had no gene match. This CDR3 comprises 18 residues.

The chain joins TRBV28 to TRBJ1-6; TRBD1 agrees at 8 bases. The V and J ends lost 10 bases and 8 bases, in that order; junction bases with no gene match: 7. This CDR3 comprises 13 residues. Germline lookup yields CDR1 MDHEN and CDR2 SYDVKM. The CDR3 sequence is CATSGQGYSPLHF. CDR3 nucleotide sequence: TGTGCCACCTCCGGACAGGGCTATTCACCCCTCCACTTT. Combining the CDR3 with reference TRBV28 and TRBJ1-6 gives the whole variable domain DVKVTQSSRYLVKRTGEKVFLECVQDMDHENMFWYRQDPGLGLRLIYFSYDVKMKEKGDIPEGYSVSREKKERFSLILESASTNQTSMYLCATSGQGYSPLHFGNGTRLTVT.